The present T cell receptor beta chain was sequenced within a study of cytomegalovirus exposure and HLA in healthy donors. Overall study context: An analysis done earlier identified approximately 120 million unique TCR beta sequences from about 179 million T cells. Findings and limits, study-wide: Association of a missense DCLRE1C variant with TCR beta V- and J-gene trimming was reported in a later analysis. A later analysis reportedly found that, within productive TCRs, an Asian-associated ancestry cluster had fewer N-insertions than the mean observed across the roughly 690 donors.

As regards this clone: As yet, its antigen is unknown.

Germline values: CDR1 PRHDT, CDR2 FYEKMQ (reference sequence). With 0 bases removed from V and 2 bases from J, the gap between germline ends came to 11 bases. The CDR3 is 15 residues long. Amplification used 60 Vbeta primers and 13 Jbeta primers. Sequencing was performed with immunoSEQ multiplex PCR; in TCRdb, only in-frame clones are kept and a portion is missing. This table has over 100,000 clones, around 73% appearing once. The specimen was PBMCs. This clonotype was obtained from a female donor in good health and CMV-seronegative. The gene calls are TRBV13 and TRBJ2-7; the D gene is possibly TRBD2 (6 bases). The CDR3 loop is CASSLGSSAAYEQYF. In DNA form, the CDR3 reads TGTGCCAGCAGCTTAGGTTCTAGCGCCGCCTACGAGCAGTACTTC.